This passage covers 8 T cell receptor beta chains from one sample sequenced in a study of T-cell reconstitution after alpha-beta-depleted transplantation in children. Unique molecular identifiers were used in preparing the TCRbeta library. MiXCR, run by TCRdb on the PCR reads, gives a single entry per CDR3 protein. The sample shows 150,000 to 250,000 distinct CDR3 sequences, 6.3% of them seen only once. The material was PBMCs, obtained before TCRalphabeta/CD19-depleted stem cell transplant. These TCRs come from a girl under three years old with combined immunodeficiency, due to receive a stem cell transplant.

Details on this clonotype: A much bigger clone sits one base away, suggesting this may be a read error. The J gene is TRBJ2-7, the V gene TRBV29-1; a possible D gene is TRBD2 (6 bases). Germline V gene data show CDR1 as SQVTM and CDR2 as ANQGSEA. This CDR3 spans 12 amino acids. The CDR3 is CGFRESDYEQYF. The DNA of the CDR3 is TGCGGCTTCCGGGAGTCAGACTACGAGCAGTACTTC.

The chain has TRBV7-9 and TRBJ2-7, with TRBD2 identical over 8 bases. Germline CDR1 is SEHNR and CDR2 is FQNEAQ (reference sequence). V was pared by 5 bases and J by 3 bases, with 6 bases of the junction left unmatched. The CDR3 is 14 amino acids. CDR3 sequence reads: CASSRGSGVYEQYF. The DNA for the CDR3 is TGTGCCAGCAGCCGAGGTAGCGGGGTCTACGAGCAGTACTTC.

This clonotype was detected ten times or more. J is TRBJ1-2 and V is TRBV20-1; no firm D call. Trimming cost V 6 bases and J 2 bases, with 13 bases left between them. CDR1 is DFQATT and CDR2 is SNEGSKA in the germline V gene (reference sequence). The CDR3 covers 13 residues. The CDR3 DNA follows: TGCAGTGCCCCTACCGCCGGGAACTATGGCTACACCTTC. Residues: CSAPTAGNYGYTF.

This clonotype came up many times. The rearrangement joins TRBV27 to TRBJ1-1; possible D gene TRBD1, 5 bases. Trimming removed 0 bases at V and 5 bases at J, with 10 bases between. Germline CDR1 and CDR2: MNHEY and SMNVEV (reference sequence). The CDR3 spans 14 residues. The CDR3 loop reads CASSLSGGVTEAFF. The CDR3 DNA is TGTGCCAGCAGTTTATCTGGGGGAGTTACTGAAGCTTTCTTT.

This clonotype was detected ten times or more. The chain carries TRBV29-1 and TRBJ2-7; TRBD2 is a possible D gene (5 bases). This CDR3 has 13 amino acids. The germline V gene encodes CDR1 SQVTM and CDR2 ANQGSEA. Trimming left V 3 bases short and J 2 bases short, with 11 bases between. The CDR3 bases are TGCAGCGTTGAGGGAGACACTGCCTACGAGCAGTACTTC. This gives the protein CSVEGDTAYEQYF.

This clonotype was seen repeatedly, ten times or more. The chain combines TRBV4-1 with TRBJ2-3; a weak D match, TRBD2 (6 bases). From germline, CDR1 is MGHRA and CDR2 YSYEKL. This CDR3 has 17 residues. Trimming shortened V by 0 bases and J by 3 bases, and 16 bases separated the two germline ends. The CDR3, as DNA: TGCGCCAGCAGCCAAGAGGAGGGGATGTCAGAAACAGATACGCAGTATTTT. This encodes CASSQEEGMSETDTQYF.

This clonotype was observed many times. The chain employs TRBV20-1 and TRBJ2-7; D perhaps matches TRBD2 (6 bases). Germline assignment: CDR1 DFQATT and CDR2 SNEGSKA (reference sequence). Trimming left V 6 bases short and J 4 bases short, with 16 bases between. The CDR3 covers 13 residues. The CDR3 nucleotides are TGCAGTGCCCTGAGGGACTTCGAATACGAGCAGTACTTC. Translation: CSALRDFEYEQYF.

This clonotype was found many times. The gene calls are TRBV10-3 and TRBJ2-3; perhaps TRBD2 as D (6 bases). The CDR3 runs 16 residues. Deletions cut 7 bases from V and 0 bases from J, with 17 bases between. The germline gives CDR1 ENHRY, CDR2 SYGVKD. The CDR3 reads CAIKIGRGASTDTQYF. The CDR3 DNA follows: TGTGCCATCAAGATCGGGCGGGGAGCTAGCACAGATACGCAGTATTTT.